The clone carrying this T cell receptor beta chain occurred many times. Its antigen is unknown. Trimming stripped 7 bases from V and 6 bases from J, with 10 bases between. CDR1 is ENHRY, CDR2 SYGVKD, per germline. The CDR3 is 11 amino acids. The data were taken from a study of response to subunit inactivated influenza vaccine. TCRdb fed the RT-PCR reads into MiXCR, producing one record per CDR3 protein. The sample includes fewer than 650,000 distinct CDR3 sequences, roughly 13% of them seen just once. The study, taken as a whole, reports: Authors suggested each seasonal flu vaccination may recruit only limited numbers of new T cells.

The chain has TRBV10-3 and TRBJ2-7; D not resolved. The receptor comes from a man aged 45-65 years who received an inactivated influenza vaccine. The input for sequencing was PBMCs from blood, taken about 40 days after vaccination. The CDR3 region is CAITTAGEQYF. In nucleotides, the CDR3 is TGTGCCATCACGACTGCTGGCGAGCAGTACTTC.